What follows describes a single TCR beta chain. The data belong to a study of shared clonotypes between healthy human individuals. Germline V gene data show CDR1 as MDHEN and CDR2 as SYDVKM. CDR3 size: 13 residues. Trimming took off 8 bases at V and 7 bases at J, with 17 bases between the two ends. The data were produced by immunoSEQ multiplex PCR, yet TCRdb's version contains in-frame clones alone and is incomplete. This table has 1.4 million or so clones, about 98.5% appearing once. This TCR was sampled from a young man in good health. What was sequenced was naive CD4+ T cells sorted from blood. Subset of the sample: CD45RA+ positively selected. The V call is TRBV28, the J call TRBJ1-2, with D possibly being TRBD1 (5 bases). In DNA, the CDR3 is TGTGCCAGCGAGCAGGGCGGCCAAGGTGGCTACACCTTC. As protein: CASEQGGQGGYTF.